The clone carrying this TCR beta chain has only one observation. These data are taken from a study of control samples from healthy donors and cancer patients. Here immunoSEQ multiplex PCR was the method, and the copy in TCRdb shows in-frame clones only, minus some. This repertoire shows 90,000 to 150,000 clones, just under 90% found once; its top ten account for 12%. Trimming pared 0 bases from V and 5 bases from J, leaving 11 bases between. CDR3 size: 14 residues. The germline V gene encodes CDR1 SGHTA and CDR2 FQGNSA. Sequencing was done on a sample of blood. The sequence came from a man aged 25 to 40 in good health. The chain carries TRBV7-2 and TRBJ2-7; maybe TRBD2 (6 bases). The CDR3 reads CASSLALALDEQYF. CDR3 nucleotides: TGTGCCAGCAGCTTAGCCCTAGCGTTGGACGAGCAGTACTTC.